Below, 13 T cell receptor beta chains from the same sample are listed, as sequenced in a study of cytomegalovirus exposure and HLA in healthy donors. PCR amplification relied on 60 Vbeta primers (plus 13 Jbeta primers). The data were produced by immunoSEQ multiplex PCR, yet TCRdb's version contains in-frame clones alone and is incomplete. This table has 200,000 or so clones, about 76% appearing once. Sequencing used PBMCs. The receptors here all came from a male donor in good health and CMV-seropositive.

This clone has just one count. The chain uses TRBV30 and TRBJ2-5, with TRBD2 matching 9 bases. After removal of 0 bases from V and 5 bases from J, the junction contained 7 bases not matched to a gene. CDR1 is GTSNPN, CDR2 SVGIG, per germline (reference sequence). This CDR3 region has 15 residues. In DNA form, the CDR3 reads TGTGCCTGGAGTGTAGGGTCTAGCGGGACGGAGACCCAGTACTTC. Translation gives CAWSVGSSGTETQYF.

This chain connects TRBV4-1 to TRBJ1-1; TRBD1 aligns across 7 bases. J lost 4 bases, V lost 4 bases, and 21 bases had no gene match. The CDR3 extends over 19 amino acids. Germline V gene data show CDR1 as MGHRA and CDR2 as YSYEKL. The CDR3 loop reads CASSLTPRGQFVQATEAFF. The CDR3, as DNA: TGCGCCAGCAGCCTAACCCCCCGGGGACAGTTTGTCCAGGCCACTGAAGCTTTCTTT.

J is TRBJ1-1 and V is TRBV11-3; D might be TRBD1 (5 bases). The V gene lost 5 bases and the J gene lost 2 bases, with 12 bases spanning the gap. The CDR3 totals 14 residues. Germline CDR1 and CDR2: SGHNT and YENEEA. CDR3 sequence: CASSPRTGNTEAFF. CDR3 coding DNA: TGTGCCAGCAGCCCCCGAACAGGTAACACTGAAGCTTTCTTT.

This rearrangement joins TRBV9 to TRBJ2-2; 8 positions agree with TRBD1. The germline CDR1 and CDR2 sequences are SGDLS and YYNGEE. V shed 6 bases and J 4 bases; nucleotides not matched to a gene: 8. The CDR3 spans 15 residues. In nucleotides, the CDR3 is TGTGCCAGCACCCAAGGACAGGGTGGCACCGGGGAGCTGTTTTTT. This translates into CASTQGQGGTGELFF.

The rearrangement joins TRBV19 to TRBJ2-7; tentatively, D is TRBD1 (6 bases). Per the germline V gene, CDR1 is LNHDA and CDR2 is SQIVND (reference sequence). Trimming pared 4 bases from V and 2 bases from J, leaving 9 bases between. CDR3 length: 13 amino acids. CDR3 nucleotides: TGTGCCAGTAGTAAAACAGGGACCTACGAGCAGTACTTC. It is translated as CASSKTGTYEQYF.

The chain's CDR3 is CASSFQYSGNTIYF. CDR3 sequence (DNA): TGCGCCAGCAGCTTCCAGTACTCTGGAAACACCATATATTTT. This sequence joins TRBV4-3 and TRBJ1-3; D gene uncertain. Trimming left V 5 bases short and J 0 bases short, with 8 bases between. Germline CDR1 LGHNA, CDR2 YSLEER. The CDR3 contains 14 residues.

The rearrangement joins TRBV19 to TRBJ2-5, with TRBD1 matching over 10 bases. V dropped 4 bases and J dropped 4; count of bases not matched to a gene: 12. The CDR3 spans 17 residues. In germline, CDR1 is LNHDA, CDR2 SQIVND (reference sequence). The CDR3 loop is CASSNPYGTGVPETQYF. The CDR3 nucleotides are TGTGCCAGTAGTAACCCATATGGGACAGGGGTCCCAGAGACCCAGTACTTC.

This clone was observed a handful of times. The J gene is TRBJ1-1, the V gene TRBV6-6, with D maybe TRBD1 (5 bases). The CDR3 spans 14 residues. Germline loops: CDR1 MNHNY, CDR2 SVGAGI (reference sequence). The V and J ends lost 6 bases and 3 bases respectively, with 14 bases between them. The CDR3 protein is CASRRGFLDTEAFF. For the CDR3, the DNA is TGTGCCAGCAGAAGGGGTTTTTTGGACACTGAAGCTTTCTTT.

This clone was detected once. The V and J genes are TRBV5-1 and TRBJ1-2, with a weak D call TRBD1 (6 bases). Germline CDR1 SGHRS, CDR2 YFSETQ. Trimming stripped 1 base from V and 7 bases from J, with 17 bases between. The CDR3 spans 15 residues. The CDR3 loop is CASSLSVHREGGYTF. The CDR3 coding sequence is TGCGCCAGCAGCTTGTCTGTCCACAGGGAGGGTGGCTACACCTTC. The whole variable domain, filled in from reference TRBV5-1 and TRBJ1-2, reads KAGVTQTPRYLIKTRGQQVTLSCSPISGHRSVSWYQQTPGQGLQFLFEYFSETQRNKGNFPGRFSGRQFSNSRSEMNVSTLELGDSALYLCASSLSVHREGGYTFGSGTRLTVV.

This chain links TRBV27 with TRBJ2-7; 8 nucleotides align to TRBD2. The V and J ends lost 6 bases and 3 bases, in that order; junction bases with no gene match: 10. CDR3 length equals 15 residues. Germline values: CDR1 MNHEY, CDR2 SMNVEV (reference sequence). CDR3 amino acids: CASSPLRGGHYEQYF. DNA of the CDR3: TGTGCCAGCAGCCCTTTACGGGGGGGGCACTACGAGCAGTACTTC.

The chain carries TRBV7-2 and TRBJ1-5; 8 bases match TRBD1. Germline lookup yields CDR1 SGHTA and CDR2 FQGNSA. The CDR3 extends over 15 amino acids. V shed 3 bases, J shed 5 bases, and the junction held 6 bases outside the gene matches. The CDR3 coding sequence is TGTGCCAGCAGCTTCGGGACAGGCAGATATCAGCCCCAGCATTTT. It specifies CASSFGTGRYQPQHF.

As for this clone: Other DNA sequences within the sample encode an identical CDR3. The chain couples TRBV7-3 to TRBJ2-2; 8 bases fit TRBD2. CDR1 and CDR2 from the germline V gene are SGHTA and FQGTGA. V trimming: 5 bases; J trimming: 4 bases; junction bases outside the gene matches: 15. CDR3 size: 18 residues. The CDR3 loop reads CASSPRPSGSFLTGELFF. The CDR3 DNA sequence: TGTGCCAGCAGCCCCCGGCCCAGCGGGAGTTTCCTCACCGGGGAGCTGTTTTTT.

CDR3 DNA: TGCAGCTTCTTCGGCGGGGGAGAAGAGCAGTTCTTC. As protein: CSFFGGGEEQFF. V usage is TRBV29-1 and J usage is TRBJ2-1; 7 bases map to TRBD2. Germline CDR1 reads SQVTM; CDR2 reads ANQGSEA. The junction had 11 bases not matched to a gene; V was cut back by 8 bases and J by 10 bases. The CDR3 runs to 12 residues.